This T cell receptor (beta chain) is drawn from a study of CD8 T cells in Susac syndrome. Of note for this clonotype: The antigen is unknown.

The authors sequenced TCR beta from blood CD8+ and CD4+ T cells. Control patients had untreated stable or active relapsing-remitting multiple sclerosis by revised McDonald criteria. Per germline, CDR1 SGHRS and CDR2 YFSETQ. The V and J ends lost 2 bases and 6 bases, in that order; junction bases with no gene match: 10. This CDR3 is built from 16 residues. Findings and caveats of the study: As acknowledged by the study, its TCR sequencing and HLA analysis included a relatively small number of individuals.

Reverse transcription of roughly 0.5 to 1 ug RNA was carried out with random hexamers. A multiplex approach, immunoSEQ multiplex PCR, amplified TCR beta CDR3 across 54 Vbeta and 13 Jbeta. TCRdb re-analysed the immunoSEQ multiplex PCR reads in MiXCR, keeping a single row per CDR3 protein. Altogether 230,000 or so distinct CDR3 sequences are present, 95% being singletons, with the ten largest covering about 0.091%. V usage is TRBV5-1 and J usage is TRBJ2-1, with TRBD2 identical over 8 bases. This clonotype originated in a human donor with multiple sclerosis. The sequenced sample consisted of CD4+ T cells from PBMCs. The DNA for the CDR3 is TGCGCCAGCAGCTTTACCAGTAGCGGGAACTTCAATGAGCAGTTCTTC. It is translated as CASSFTSSGNFNEQFF. Full variable domain (outside the CDR3, taken from reference TRBV5-1 and TRBJ2-1): KAGVTQTPRYLIKTRGQQVTLSCSPISGHRSVSWYQQTPGQGLQFLFEYFSETQRNKGNFPGRFSGRQFSNSRSEMNVSTLELGDSALYLCASSFTSSGNFNEQFFGPGTRLTVL.